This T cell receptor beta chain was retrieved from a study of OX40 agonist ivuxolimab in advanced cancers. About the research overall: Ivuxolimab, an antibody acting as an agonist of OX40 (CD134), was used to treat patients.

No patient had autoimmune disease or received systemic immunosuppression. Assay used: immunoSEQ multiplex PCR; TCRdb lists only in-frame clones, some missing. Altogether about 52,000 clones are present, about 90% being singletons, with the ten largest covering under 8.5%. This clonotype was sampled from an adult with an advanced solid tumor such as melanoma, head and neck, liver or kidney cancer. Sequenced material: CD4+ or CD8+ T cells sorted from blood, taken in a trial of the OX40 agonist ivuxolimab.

CDR3: CAWSPWTGVSGNTIYF. The DNA of the CDR3 is TGTGCCTGGAGTCCCTGGACAGGGGTCTCTGGAAACACCATATATTTT. The chain recombines TRBV30 with TRBJ1-3, with TRBD1 matching 9 bases. This CDR3 region has 16 residues. The junction had 5 bases not matched to a gene; V was cut back by 2 bases and J by 0 bases. Germline lookup yields CDR1 GTSNPN and CDR2 SVGIG (reference sequence).